This is a list of T cell receptor beta chains from one sample in a study of T cells in Graves' hyperthyroidism and ophthalmopathy. MiXCR, run by TCRdb on the multiplex PCR reads, gives a single entry per CDR3 protein. Among roughly 740,000 distinct CDR3 sequences, over 15% were seen once, and the ten largest hold around 7.7%. Sample: blood. The receptors derive from a man between 18 and 35 years old with Graves' hyperthyroidism. CDR3s include the opening cysteine and the closing phenylalanine or tryptophan. The D gene is left open where the match is weak. Only part of the rows carry a size: once, few, many, or a class if the clone is expanded.

J: TRBJ1-2; size: few; V: TRBV28; D: NA; DNA: TGTGCCAGCACGCAGGGGAGGTACTATGGCTACACCTTC; CDR3: CASTQGRYYGYTF
J: TRBJ1-2; size: many; V: TRBV28; D: TRBD1; DNA: TGTGCCAGCAGTCTAGGGACAGGGTCGGGCTACACCTTC; CDR3: CASSLGTGSGYTF
J: TRBJ2-7; size: NA; V: TRBV10-3; D: TRBD2; DNA: TGTGCCATCAAGCGGGCTAGCGGAGCCTACGAGCAGTACTTC; CDR3: CAIKRASGAYEQYF
J: TRBJ2-1; size: NA; V: TRBV6-1; D: TRBD2; DNA: TGTGCCAGCAGCCACCGGACTAGCGGGAGTCTCTACAATGAGCAGTTCTTC; CDR3: CASSHRTSGSLYNEQFF
J: TRBJ2-3; size: many; V: TRBV12-3/TRBV12-4; D: NA; DNA: TGTGCCAGCAGTTGGCCCGGAGATACGCAGTATTTT; CDR3: CASSWPGDTQYF
J: TRBJ1-5; size: few; V: TRBV4-1; D: TRBD1; DNA: TGCGCCAGCAGCCAAGAGGGACAGGGTAACAATCAGCCCCAGCATTTT; CDR3: CASSQEGQGNNQPQHF
J: TRBJ2-1; size: NA; V: TRBV5-1; D: NA; DNA: TGCGCCAGCAGCTTGTTACAGGACAATGAGCAGTTCTTC; CDR3: CASSLLQDNEQFF
J: TRBJ1-6; size: NA; V: TRBV11-2; D: NA; DNA: TGTGCCAGCAGCCTCCTCGGTAGCTCCTATAATTCACCCCTCCACTTT; CDR3: CASSLLGSSYNSPLHF
J: TRBJ2-1; size: few; V: TRBV19; D: NA; DNA: TGTGCCAGTAGTATCGCCACCGCCTCCTACAATGAGCAGTTCTTC; CDR3: CASSIATASYNEQFF
J: TRBJ1-1; size: NA; V: TRBV29-1; D: NA; DNA: TGCAGCGTTGGAATAGAATCTCCTGAAGCTTTCTTT; CDR3: CSVGIESPEAFF
J: TRBJ2-1; size: many; V: TRBV7-2; D: TRBD2; DNA: TGTGCCAGCAGCCCGAGGGAGCGGGAGGTGGATGAGCAGTTCTTC; CDR3: CASSPREREVDEQFF
J: TRBJ1-2; size: few; V: TRBV28; D: NA; DNA: TGTGCCAGCAGTTTATTAGGAGGTGTAACGACGTATGGCTACACCTTC; CDR3: CASSLLGGVTTYGYTF
J: TRBJ1-1; size: few; V: TRBV6-1; D: NA; DNA: TGTGCCAGCCTGAAGCGGGGGACATTTGAAGCTTTCTTT; CDR3: CASLKRGTFEAFF
J: TRBJ2-7; size: NA; V: TRBV6-1; D: NA; DNA: TGTGCCTCTCTAGGGGCAGGCCGTTACGAGCAGTACTTC; CDR3: CASLGAGRYEQYF
J: TRBJ2-7; size: many; V: TRBV28; D: TRBD2; DNA: TGTGCCAGCAGGGGGGCGGGAGGGGTCTACGAGCAGTACTTC; CDR3: CASRGAGGVYEQYF
J: TRBJ2-3; size: many; V: TRBV20-1; D: TRBD2; DNA: TGCAGTGCTAGGGGGGCTAGCGGGAGAGTAGATACGCAGTATTTT; CDR3: CSARGASGRVDTQYF
J: TRBJ2-4; size: few; V: TRBV12-3/TRBV12-4; D: NA; DNA: TGTGCCAGCAGTTCGGACGGGGGGACAGTCAAAAACATTCAGTACTTC; CDR3: CASSSDGGTVKNIQYF
J: TRBJ2-7; size: few; V: TRBV10-3; D: TRBD2; DNA: TGTGCCATCAGTGCACTAGCGGGAGGCTCCTACGAGCAGTACTTC; CDR3: CAISALAGGSYEQYF
J: TRBJ1-1; size: NA; V: TRBV9; D: TRBD1; DNA: TGTGCCAGCAGTGGACAGGGTTACGCTGAAGCTTTCTTT; CDR3: CASSGQGYAEAFF
J: TRBJ2-3; size: NA; V: TRBV28; D: TRBD1; DNA: TGTGCCAGCAGTTCGACAGGGGGGCTTCGAGATACAAAGTATTTT; CDR3: CASSSTGGLRDTKYF
J: TRBJ2-7; size: NA; V: TRBV11-2; D: TRBD2; DNA: TGTGCCAGCAGCTTAGTGAATTCAGGTAGCGGGAGATCGAACGAGCAGTACTTC; CDR3: CASSLVNSGSGRSNEQYF
J: TRBJ1-1; size: NA; V: TRBV19; D: TRBD1; DNA: TGTGCCAGTGGACGACGGGACAGAAACACTGAAGCTTTCTTT; CDR3: CASGRRDRNTEAFF
J: TRBJ1-5; size: few; V: TRBV7-8; D: NA; DNA: TGTGCCAGCAGCCACCGGGACAATAGCAATCAGCCCCAGCATTTT; CDR3: CASSHRDNSNQPQHF
J: TRBJ2-1; size: many; V: TRBV18; D: NA; DNA: TGTGCCAGCTCACCGGGGGGCGGACCCTACAATGAGCAGTTCTTC; CDR3: CASSPGGGPYNEQFF
J: TRBJ2-7; size: NA; V: TRBV25-1; D: TRBD1; DNA: TGTGCCAGCAGTGAAAACAGGGGGCAATACGAGCAGTACTTC; CDR3: CASSENRGQYEQYF
J: TRBJ2-1; size: NA; V: TRBV9; D: NA; DNA: TGTGCCAGCACCCACCTTGTCCAGGGGAGCTCCTACAATGAGCAGTTCTTC; CDR3: CASTHLVQGSSYNEQFF
J: TRBJ2-1; size: few; V: TRBV24-1; D: TRBD2; DNA: TGTGCCACCAGTGATTTCGGAGCGGGAGAGACCTACAATGAGCAGTTCTTC; CDR3: CATSDFGAGETYNEQFF
J: TRBJ1-5; size: few; V: TRBV6-2/TRBV6-3; D: NA; DNA: TGTGCCAGCAGTTACCCCGCGAGAGGGGAGAGCAATCAGCCCCAGCATTTT; CDR3: CASSYPARGESNQPQHF
J: TRBJ2-7; size: many; V: TRBV28; D: TRBD2; DNA: TGTGCCAGCAGTTTCGTAGCGGGGTTATACGAGCAGTACTTC; CDR3: CASSFVAGLYEQYF
J: TRBJ2-1; size: many; V: TRBV6-1; D: NA; DNA: TGTGCCAGCAGTGTACTCTACAATGAGCAGTTCTTC; CDR3: CASSVLYNEQFF
J: TRBJ1-1; size: NA; V: TRBV20-1; D: TRBD1; DNA: TGCAGTGCTATAGAGGACAGGGGGGAGACTGAAGCTTTCTTT; CDR3: CSAIEDRGETEAFF
J: TRBJ2-1; size: NA; V: TRBV5-1; D: TRBD2; DNA: TGCGCCAGCAGCCGAGGGGACCGACTAGCGGGAGATGAGCAGTTCTTC; CDR3: CASSRGDRLAGDEQFF
J: TRBJ1-3; size: few; V: TRBV4-1; D: TRBD1; DNA: TGCGCCAGCAGCCTTGGACAGGGCCCTGGAAACACCATATATTTT; CDR3: CASSLGQGPGNTIYF